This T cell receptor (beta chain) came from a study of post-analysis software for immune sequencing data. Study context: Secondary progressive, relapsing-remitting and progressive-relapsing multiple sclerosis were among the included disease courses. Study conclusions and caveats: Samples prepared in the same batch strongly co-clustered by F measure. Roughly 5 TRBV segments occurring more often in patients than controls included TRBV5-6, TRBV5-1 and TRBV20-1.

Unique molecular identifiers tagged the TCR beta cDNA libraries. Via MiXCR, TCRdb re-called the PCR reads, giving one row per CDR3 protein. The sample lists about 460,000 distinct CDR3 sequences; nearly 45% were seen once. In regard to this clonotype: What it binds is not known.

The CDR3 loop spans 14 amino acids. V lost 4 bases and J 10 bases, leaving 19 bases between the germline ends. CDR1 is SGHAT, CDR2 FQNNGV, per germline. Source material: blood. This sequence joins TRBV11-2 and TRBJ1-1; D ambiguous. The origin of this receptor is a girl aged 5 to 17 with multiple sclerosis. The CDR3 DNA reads TGTGCCAGCAGCTCCCCGGAGAGCCCCCGTCGAGCTTTCTTT. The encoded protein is CASSSPESPRRAFF. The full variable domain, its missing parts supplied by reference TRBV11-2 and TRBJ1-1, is EAGVAQSPRYKIIEKRQSVAFWCNPISGHATLYWYQQILGQGPKLLIQFQNNGVVDDSQLPKDRFSAERLKGVDSTLKIQPAKLEDSAVYLCASSSPESPRRAFFGQGTRLTVV.